The 29 T cell receptor beta chains below all came from one sample that was sequenced in a study of T cell responses to AZD1222 COVID-19 vaccine. This table comes from immunoSEQ multiplex PCR, and its TCRdb copy is limited to in-frame clones, with some not included. The sample lists about 150,000 clones, roughly 92% occurring once. The material was peripheral blood, obtained on day 0 of AZD1222 vaccination. These receptors all stem from an adult in good health.

The chain links TRBV30 to TRBJ1-2, with D perhaps TRBD1 (5 bases). The CDR3 totals 14 residues. V shed 0 bases and J shed 4 bases, with 12 bases lying between them. Germline CDR1 reads GTSNPN; CDR2 reads SVGIG (reference sequence). The chain's CDR3 is CAWSVEGPSYGYTF. The CDR3 bases are TGTGCCTGGAGTGTTGAGGGGCCTAGCTATGGCTACACCTTC.

The genes are TRBV9 and TRBJ1-3, with 9 bases fitting TRBD1. After removal of 3 bases from V and 0 bases from J, the junction contained 7 bases not matched to a gene. The germline gives CDR1 SGDLS, CDR2 YYNGEE. The CDR3 sequence is 17 residues long. The CDR3 nucleotides read TGTGCCAGCAGCGCCCGACAGGGGGGCGCCTCTGGAAACACCATATATTTT. This gives the protein CASSARQGGASGNTIYF.

The count of this clone is one. V and J are TRBV2 and TRBJ2-3; TRBD1 matches at 7 bases. Per germline, CDR1 SNHLY and CDR2 FYNNEI. V lost 4 bases to trimming and J lost 1 base; unmatched junction nucleotides: 2. The CDR3 has 14 residues. As DNA, the CDR3 is TGTGCCAGCAGTGGACAGGGACGCACAGATACGCAGTATTTT. It codes for CASSGQGRTDTQYF.

The chain has TRBV28 and TRBJ2-5; 7 positions agree with TRBD1. V was pared by 1 base and J by 4 bases, with 3 bases of the junction left unmatched. The CDR3 totals 14 residues. Germline CDR1 and CDR2: MDHEN and SYDVKM. CDR3 coding DNA: TGTGCCAGCAGTTTATCACAGGGGCGAGAGACCCAGTACTTC. It specifies CASSLSQGRETQYF.

The chain links TRBV20-1 to TRBJ2-5; D unclear. CDR1 and CDR2 from the germline V gene are DFQATT and SNEGSKA (reference sequence). The CDR3 consists of 10 residues. V was trimmed by 3 bases and J by 5 bases, leaving 4 bases between them. CDR3 loop: CSARDETQYF. The CDR3 nucleotides are TGCAGTGCTAGGGACGAGACCCAGTACTTC.

The CDR3 DNA follows: TGTGCCAGCAGCCCTCCCTACGAGCAGTACGTC. As protein: CASSPPYEQYV. The chain recombines TRBV7-3 with TRBJ2-7; D gene uncertain. The CDR3 runs 11 residues. The germline V and J ends were trimmed by 5 bases and 2 bases, with 4 bases remaining between them. Germline lookup yields CDR1 SGHTA and CDR2 FQGTGA.

V usage is TRBV7-2 and J usage is TRBJ2-2; TRBD2 matches 9 bases. The CDR3 loop spans 14 amino acids. V lost 8 bases, J lost 1 base, and 2 bases stayed unmatched. Germline-derived CDR1 and CDR2 are SGHTA and FQGNSA. CDR3 nucleotides: TGTGCCAGCCGTAGCGGGAGGAACACCGGGGAGCTGTTTTTT. Its translation: CASRSGRNTGELFF.

The sample holds one count of this clone. J is TRBJ2-1 and V is TRBV19; the D gene is possibly TRBD1 (6 bases). The CDR3 is 12 amino acids. Trimming took off 6 bases at V and 4 bases at J, with 7 bases between the two ends. Germline CDR1 reads LNHDA; CDR2 reads SQIVND (reference sequence). CDR3 in amino acids: CASRTGYNEQFF. The CDR3 DNA sequence: TGTGCCAGTAGAACAGGGTACAATGAGCAGTTCTTC.

The chain joins TRBV18 to TRBJ2-1; D gene unclear. The V and J ends lost 0 bases and 9 bases respectively, with 9 bases between them. This CDR3 has 13 amino acids. Per germline, CDR1 KGHSH and CDR2 LQKENI. This CDR3 is CASSPPSLPEQFF. As DNA, the CDR3 is TGTGCCAGCTCACCACCGAGTTTACCTGAGCAGTTCTTC.

This clone was detected only a few times. The rearrangement uses TRBV4-1 and TRBJ2-5; D might be TRBD1 (6 bases). CDR3 length equals 15 residues. The germline V gene has CDR1 MGHRA and CDR2 YSYEKL. The V and J ends lost 1 base and 4 bases respectively, with 13 bases between them. CDR3 coding DNA: TGCGCCAGCAGCCAAGGAGGTGGCAGGGGAGAGACCCAGTACTTC. Translation gives CASSQGGGRGETQYF.

The chain carries TRBV19 and TRBJ1-4, with D uncertain. Germline assignment: CDR1 LNHDA and CDR2 SQIVND (reference sequence). The germline V and J ends were trimmed by 3 bases and 0 bases, with 8 bases remaining between them. This CDR3 comprises 15 residues. CDR3 protein: CASSMWAATNEKLFF. CDR3 in DNA: TGTGCCAGTAGTATGTGGGCCGCAACTAATGAAAAACTGTTTTTT.

The chain combines TRBV7-2 with TRBJ1-6, with 8 nucleotides matching TRBD1. The CDR3 has 15 amino acids. The V and J ends lost 3 bases and 10 bases, in that order; junction bases with no gene match: 8. The germline gives CDR1 SGHTA, CDR2 FQGNSA. The CDR3 DNA sequence: TGTGCCAGCAGCTTTAGACGGACAGGGAACTCACCCCTCCACTTT. The encoded protein is CASSFRRTGNSPLHF.

The V and J genes are TRBV30 and TRBJ2-1; 10 nucleotides agree with TRBD2. Germline CDR1 and CDR2: GTSNPN and SVGIG (reference sequence). J was trimmed by 6 bases and V by 0 bases; bases with no gene match: 5. The CDR3 is 15 residues long. The CDR3 sequence is CAWSVRASGSNEQFF. The CDR3 coding sequence is TGTGCCTGGAGTGTGAGGGCTAGCGGGAGCAATGAGCAGTTCTTC.

The V call is TRBV5-5, the J call TRBJ1-3; D is uncertain. There are 12 residues in the CDR3. V lost 1 base and J 6 bases, leaving 5 bases between the germline ends. The germline CDR1 and CDR2 sequences are SGHKS and YYEKEE (reference sequence). CDR3 coding DNA: TGTGCCAGCAGCTTGATGGAAAACACCATATATTTT. Translated, it gives CASSLMENTIYF.

CDR3 nucleotide sequence: TGTGCCAGCAGCCTAGGGACGGAAGAGACCCAGTACTTC. The encoded protein is CASSLGTEETQYF. The chain joins TRBV7-9 to TRBJ2-5, with D perhaps assigned TRBD1 or TRBD2 (5 bases each). Trimming removed 5 bases at V and 3 bases at J, with 10 bases between. Germline V gene lookup returns CDR1 SEHNR and CDR2 FQNEAQ (reference sequence). This CDR3 contains 13 residues.

The chain joins TRBV4-2 to TRBJ1-6, with TRBD1 matching 7 bases. V trimming: 0 bases; J trimming: 7 bases; junction bases outside the gene matches: 3. The CDR3 has 15 residues. CDR1 LGHNA and CDR2 YNFKEQ come from the germline V gene. The CDR3 coding sequence is TGTGCCAGCAGCCAAGAGTCAGGGGGAAATTCACCCCTCCACTTT. It encodes CASSQESGGNSPLHF.

This chain links TRBV4-1 with TRBJ2-1; 13 positions agree with TRBD2. V lost 4 bases and J lost 5; bases outside the gene matches: 2. Germline values: CDR1 MGHRA, CDR2 YSYEKL. The CDR3 loop spans 15 amino acids. CDR3 loop: CASSRGTSGDNEQFF. CDR3 bases: TGCGCCAGCAGCCGGGGGACTAGCGGGGACAATGAGCAGTTCTTC.

This chain links TRBV15 with TRBJ2-7; 9 bases line up with TRBD1. Germline values: CDR1 LNHNV, CDR2 YYDKDF (reference sequence). The length of the CDR3 is 16 residues. With 3 bases clipped from V and 7 bases from J, the junction kept 13 bases outside the gene matches. The CDR3 DNA follows: TGTGCCACCAGCAGGGCAGGGGGACAGGGATTGAGGGAGCAGTACGTC. Translating gives CATSRAGGQGLREQYV.

The chain employs TRBV15 and TRBJ1-4; D possibly corresponds to TRBD1 (6 bases). V was clipped by 3 bases and J by 6 bases, with 11 bases between them. This CDR3 region has 14 residues. Germline V gene data show CDR1 as LNHNV and CDR2 as YYDKDF (reference sequence). For the CDR3, the DNA is TGTGCCACCAGCAGGGGGGCGATTGATGAAAAACTGTTTTTT. Translation: CATSRGAIDEKLFF.

The genes are TRBV28 and TRBJ2-5, with D perhaps TRBD2 (6 bases). This CDR3 has 14 amino acids. Trimming took 6 bases from V and 1 from J, leaving 12 bases between them. Germline assignment: CDR1 MDHEN and CDR2 SYDVKM. The CDR3 spells CASRVPGGQETQYF. The CDR3 DNA is TGTGCCAGCAGAGTACCCGGGGGCCAAGAGACCCAGTACTTC.

The chain couples TRBV5-1 to TRBJ1-2; TRBD1 might be the D (5 bases). The CDR3 runs to 17 residues. CDR1 and CDR2 from the germline V gene are SGHRS and YFSETQ. Between the trimmed V and J ends, which lost 3 bases and 8 bases, there was a span of 26 bases. CDR3 sequence reads: CASSSSPGEGMREGYTF. In DNA form, the CDR3 reads TGCGCCAGCAGCTCATCTCCTGGGGAGGGGATGAGGGAAGGCTACACCTTC.

The V gene is TRBV9, the J gene TRBJ1-3, with D possibly TRBD1 on 6 matching bases. Looked up from germline, CDR1 is SGDLS and CDR2 is YYNGEE. The ends were cut back, 0 bases at V and 0 bases at J, with 7 bases in the middle. CDR3 length: 15 amino acids. The CDR3 region is CASSVEDSSGNTIYF. CDR3 nucleotide sequence: TGTGCCAGCAGCGTAGAGGACAGCTCTGGAAACACCATATATTTT.

J is TRBJ1-1 and V is TRBV20-1; possibly TRBD1 for D (6 bases). The CDR3 length is 11 residues. The ends were cut back, 4 bases at V and 7 bases at J, with 10 bases in the middle. Germline CDR1 reads DFQATT; CDR2 reads SNEGSKA (reference sequence). CDR3 amino acids: CSAKLDSEAFF. As DNA, the CDR3 is TGCAGTGCTAAACTGGACAGTGAAGCTTTCTTT.

The gene calls are TRBV28 and TRBJ2-7; no clear D. Per germline, CDR1 MDHEN and CDR2 SYDVKM. The V end lost 6 bases, the J end lost 2 bases, and 14 bases lay between the germline ends. This CDR3 contains 14 residues. Written as DNA, the CDR3 is TGTGCCAGCAGAGAGACTGGACGGCCCTACGAGCAGTACGTC. Protein product: CASRETGRPYEQYV.

This clone appeared a few times. The chain couples TRBV29-1 to TRBJ2-3; D is unclear. V gave up 0 bases and J gave up 6 bases, with 4 bases separating them. CDR3 length: 11 residues. CDR1 is SQVTM, CDR2 ANQGSEA, per germline. CDR3 region: CSVEEWDTQYF. DNA for the CDR3: TGCAGCGTTGAAGAGTGGGATACGCAGTATTTT.

The chain recombines TRBV9 with TRBJ2-1; 7 bases line up with TRBD2. The CDR3 totals 19 residues. V gave up 7 bases and J gave up 5 bases; unmatched junction bases: 24. Germline CDR1 SGDLS, CDR2 YYNGEE. CDR3 DNA: TGTGCCAGCGGAGATTCCGGGACTACAAAGGGGTGGGGTGACAATGAGCAGTTCTTC. Its translation: CASGDSGTTKGWGDNEQFF.

This rearrangement joins TRBV28 to TRBJ2-4; D uncertain. Germline CDR1 MDHEN, CDR2 SYDVKM. The CDR3 runs to 13 residues. The ends were cut back, 10 bases at V and 8 bases at J, with 18 bases in the middle. CDR3 amino acids: CATQLEFRDIQYF. The CDR3, as DNA: TGTGCCACCCAGTTGGAGTTTAGGGACATTCAGTACTTC.

This clone was counted between two and nine times. A junction end diverges from the germline sequence, so it may reflect a read error. The chain has TRBV7-9 and TRBJ2-1; 11 bases are a match to TRBD2. CDR3 length: 14 residues. CDR1 and CDR2 (germline): SEHNR, FQNEAQ (reference sequence). CDR3 sequence: CASSLAVAGGVPLF. CDR3 coding DNA: TGTGCCAGCAGCTTAGCGGTAGCGGGAGGGGTTCCCCTCTTC.

CDR3 DNA: TGTGCCAGCAAGTCAGTGTATAGCAATCAGCCCCAGCATTTT. It yields the protein CASKSVYSNQPQHF. The rearrangement links TRBV2 to TRBJ1-5; D uncertain. The germline gives CDR1 SNHLY, CDR2 FYNNEI. This CDR3 comprises 14 residues. The V gene lost 7 bases and the J gene lost 0 bases, with 10 bases spanning the gap.